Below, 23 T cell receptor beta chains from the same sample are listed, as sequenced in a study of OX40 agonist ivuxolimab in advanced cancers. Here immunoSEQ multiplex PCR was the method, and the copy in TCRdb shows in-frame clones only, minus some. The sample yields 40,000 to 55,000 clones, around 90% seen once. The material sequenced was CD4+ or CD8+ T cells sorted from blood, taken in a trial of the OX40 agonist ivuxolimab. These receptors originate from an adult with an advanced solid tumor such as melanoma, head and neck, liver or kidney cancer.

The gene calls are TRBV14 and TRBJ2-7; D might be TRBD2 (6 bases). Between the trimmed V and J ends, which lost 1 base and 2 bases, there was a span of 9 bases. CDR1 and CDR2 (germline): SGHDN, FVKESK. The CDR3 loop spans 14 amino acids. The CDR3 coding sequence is TGTGCCAGCAGCCAAGTCGGGAGAACCTACGAGCAGTACTTC. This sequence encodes CASSQVGRTYEQYF. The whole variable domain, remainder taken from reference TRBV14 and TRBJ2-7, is EAGVTQFPSHSVIEKGQTVTLRCDPISGHDNLYWYRRVMGKEIKFLLHFVKESKQDESGMPNNRFLAERTGGTYSTLKVQPAELEDSGVYFCASSQVGRTYEQYFGPGTRLTVT.

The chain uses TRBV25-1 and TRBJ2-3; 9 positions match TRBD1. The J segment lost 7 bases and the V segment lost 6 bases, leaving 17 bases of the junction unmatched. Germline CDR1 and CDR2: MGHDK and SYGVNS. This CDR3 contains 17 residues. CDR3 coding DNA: TGTGCCAGCAGCCGACCGGGGGGACAGGGTTCGACTAATACGCAGTATTTT. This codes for CASSRPGGQGSTNTQYF.

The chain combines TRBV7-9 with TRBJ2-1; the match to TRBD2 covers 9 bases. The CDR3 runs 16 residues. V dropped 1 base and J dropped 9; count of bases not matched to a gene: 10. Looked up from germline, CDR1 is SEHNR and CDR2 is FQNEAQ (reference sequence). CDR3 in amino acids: CASSLDWSSGNGEQFF. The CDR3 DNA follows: TGTGCCAGCAGCTTAGATTGGTCTAGCGGGAACGGTGAGCAGTTCTTC.

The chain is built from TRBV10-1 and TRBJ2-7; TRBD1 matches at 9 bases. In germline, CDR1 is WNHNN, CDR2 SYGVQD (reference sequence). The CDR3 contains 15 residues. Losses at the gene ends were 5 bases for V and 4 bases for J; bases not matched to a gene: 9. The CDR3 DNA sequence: TGCGCCAGCAGTACGGGAAAGACAGGGGGTTACGAGCAGTACTTC. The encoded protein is CASSTGKTGGYEQYF.

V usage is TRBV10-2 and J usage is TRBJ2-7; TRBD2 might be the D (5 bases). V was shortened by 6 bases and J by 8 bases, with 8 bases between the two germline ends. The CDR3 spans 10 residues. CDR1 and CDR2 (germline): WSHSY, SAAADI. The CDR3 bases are TGCGCCAGCAGGACTAACAAGCAGTACTTC. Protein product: CASRTNKQYF.

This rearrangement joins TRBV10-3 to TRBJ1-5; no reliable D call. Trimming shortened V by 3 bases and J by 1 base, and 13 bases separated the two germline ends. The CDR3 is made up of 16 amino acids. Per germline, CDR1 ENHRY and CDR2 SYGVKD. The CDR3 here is CAISDPDRRSNQPQHF. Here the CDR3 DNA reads TGTGCCATCAGTGATCCTGACCGGAGGAGCAATCAGCCCCAGCATTTT.

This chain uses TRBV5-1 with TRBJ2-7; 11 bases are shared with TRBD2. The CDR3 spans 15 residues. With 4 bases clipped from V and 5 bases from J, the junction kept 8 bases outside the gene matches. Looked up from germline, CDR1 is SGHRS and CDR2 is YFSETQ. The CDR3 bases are TGCGCCAGCAGCAGGGGACTAGCGGAAGGGGACGAGCAGTACTTC. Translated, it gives CASSRGLAEGDEQYF.

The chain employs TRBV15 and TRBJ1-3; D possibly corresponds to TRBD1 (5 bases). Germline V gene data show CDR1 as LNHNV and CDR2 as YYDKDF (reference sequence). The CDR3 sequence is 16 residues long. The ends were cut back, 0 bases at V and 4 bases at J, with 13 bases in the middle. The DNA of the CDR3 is TGTGCCACCAGCAGAGATCGGGGGGGTGCAGGAAACACCATATATTTT. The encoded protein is CATSRDRGGAGNTIYF.

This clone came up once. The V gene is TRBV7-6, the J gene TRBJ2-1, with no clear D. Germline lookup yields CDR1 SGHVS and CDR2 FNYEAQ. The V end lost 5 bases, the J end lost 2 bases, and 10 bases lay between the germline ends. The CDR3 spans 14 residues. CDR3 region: CASSKERTYNEQFF. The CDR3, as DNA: TGTGCCAGCAGCAAAGAAAGGACCTACAATGAGCAGTTCTTC.

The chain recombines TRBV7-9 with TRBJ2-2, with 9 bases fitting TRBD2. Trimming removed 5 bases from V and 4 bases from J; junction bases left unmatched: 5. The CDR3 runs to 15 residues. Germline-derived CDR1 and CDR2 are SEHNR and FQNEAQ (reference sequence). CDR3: CASSPLAGPTGELFF. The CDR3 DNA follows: TGTGCCAGCAGCCCACTAGCGGGCCCCACCGGGGAGCTGTTTTTT. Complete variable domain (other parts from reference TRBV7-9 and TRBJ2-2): DTGVSQNPRHKITKRGQNVTFRCDPISEHNRLYWYRQTLGQGPEFLTYFQNEAQLEKSRLLSDRFSAERPKGSFSTLEIQRTEQGDSAMYLCASSPLAGPTGELFFGEGSRLTVL.

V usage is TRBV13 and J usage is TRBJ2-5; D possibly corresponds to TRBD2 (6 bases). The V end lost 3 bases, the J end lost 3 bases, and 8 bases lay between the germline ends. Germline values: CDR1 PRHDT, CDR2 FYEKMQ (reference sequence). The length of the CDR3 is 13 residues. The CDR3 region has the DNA TGTGCCAGCAGCTTCGAGCGGGAAGAGACCCAGTACTTC. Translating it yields CASSFEREETQYF.

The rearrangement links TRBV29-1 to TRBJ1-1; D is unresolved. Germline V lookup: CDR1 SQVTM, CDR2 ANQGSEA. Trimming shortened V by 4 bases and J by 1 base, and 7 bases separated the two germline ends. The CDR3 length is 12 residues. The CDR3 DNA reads TGCAGCGTTGCTATTGGGAACACTGAAGCTTTCTTT. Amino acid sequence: CSVAIGNTEAFF.

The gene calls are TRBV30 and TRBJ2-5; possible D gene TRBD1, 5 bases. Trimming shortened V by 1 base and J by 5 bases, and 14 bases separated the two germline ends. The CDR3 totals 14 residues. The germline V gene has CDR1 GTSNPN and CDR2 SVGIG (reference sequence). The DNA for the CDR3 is TGTGCCTGGAGTGACGACAGTCTCTCGGAGACCCAGTACTTC. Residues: CAWSDDSLSETQYF.

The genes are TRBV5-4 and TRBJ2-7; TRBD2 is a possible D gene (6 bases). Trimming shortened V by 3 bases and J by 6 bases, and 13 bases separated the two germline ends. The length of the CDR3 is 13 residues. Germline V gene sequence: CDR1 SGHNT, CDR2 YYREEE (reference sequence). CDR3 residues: CASSWGVTGEQYF. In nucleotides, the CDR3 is TGTGCCAGCAGCTGGGGGGTGACTGGCGAGCAGTACTTC.

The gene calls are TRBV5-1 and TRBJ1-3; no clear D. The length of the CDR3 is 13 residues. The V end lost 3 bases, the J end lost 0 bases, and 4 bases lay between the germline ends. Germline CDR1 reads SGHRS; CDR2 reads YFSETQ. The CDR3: CASSSDSGNTIYF. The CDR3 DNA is TGCGCCAGCAGCTCGGACTCTGGAAACACCATATATTTT.

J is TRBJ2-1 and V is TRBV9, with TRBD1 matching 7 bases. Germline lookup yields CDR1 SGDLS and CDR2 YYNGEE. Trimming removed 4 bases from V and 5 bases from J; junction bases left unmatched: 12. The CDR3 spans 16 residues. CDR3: CASSFPATGDNNEQFF. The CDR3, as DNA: TGTGCCAGCAGCTTCCCCGCCACAGGGGATAACAATGAGCAGTTCTTC.

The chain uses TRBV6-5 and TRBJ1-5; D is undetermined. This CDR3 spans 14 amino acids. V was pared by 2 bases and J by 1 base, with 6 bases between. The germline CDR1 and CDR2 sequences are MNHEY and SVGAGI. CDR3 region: CASSYSTSNQPQHF. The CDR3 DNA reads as TGTGCCAGCAGTTACAGCACCAGCAATCAGCCCCAGCATTTT.

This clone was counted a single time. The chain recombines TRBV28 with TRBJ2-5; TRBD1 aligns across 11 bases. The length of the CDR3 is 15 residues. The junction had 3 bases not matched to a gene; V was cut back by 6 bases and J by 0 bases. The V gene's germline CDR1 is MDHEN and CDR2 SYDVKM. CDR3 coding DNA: TGTGCCAGCAGGCTGGACAGGGGGCACCAAGAGACCCAGTACTTC. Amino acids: CASRLDRGHQETQYF.

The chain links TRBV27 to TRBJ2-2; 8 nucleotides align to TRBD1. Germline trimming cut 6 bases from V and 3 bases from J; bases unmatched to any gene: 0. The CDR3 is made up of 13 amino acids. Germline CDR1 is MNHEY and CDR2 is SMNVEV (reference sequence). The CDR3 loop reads CASRTGDTGELFF. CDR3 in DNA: TGTGCCAGCAGGACAGGGGACACCGGGGAGCTGTTTTTT.

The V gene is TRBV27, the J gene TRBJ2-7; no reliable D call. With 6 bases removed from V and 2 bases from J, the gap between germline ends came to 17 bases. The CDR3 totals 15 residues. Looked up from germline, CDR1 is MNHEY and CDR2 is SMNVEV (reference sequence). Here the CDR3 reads CASRQSRTFTYEQYF. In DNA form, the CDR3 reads TGTGCCAGCAGACAGTCGCGGACGTTTACCTACGAGCAGTACTTC.

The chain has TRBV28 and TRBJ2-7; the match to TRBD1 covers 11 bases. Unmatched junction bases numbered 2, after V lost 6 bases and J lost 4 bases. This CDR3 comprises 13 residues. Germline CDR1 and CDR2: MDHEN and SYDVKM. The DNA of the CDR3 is TGTGCCAGCAGAAGGGACAGGGGGTACGAGCAGTACTTC. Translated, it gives CASRRDRGYEQYF.

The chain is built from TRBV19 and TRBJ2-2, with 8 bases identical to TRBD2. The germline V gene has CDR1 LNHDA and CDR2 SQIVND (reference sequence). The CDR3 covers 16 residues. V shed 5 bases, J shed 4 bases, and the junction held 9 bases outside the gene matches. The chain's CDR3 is CASSFQRETTTGELFF. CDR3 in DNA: TGTGCCAGTAGTTTTCAGCGGGAGACCACCACCGGGGAGCTGTTTTTT.

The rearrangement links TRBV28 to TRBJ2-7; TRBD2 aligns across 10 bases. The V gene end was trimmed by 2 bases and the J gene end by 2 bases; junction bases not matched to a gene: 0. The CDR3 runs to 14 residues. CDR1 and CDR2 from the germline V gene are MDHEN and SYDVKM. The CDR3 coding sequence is TGTGCCAGCAGTTTAACTAGCGGGACCTACGAGCAGTACTTC. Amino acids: CASSLTSGTYEQYF.